This T cell receptor (beta chain) was profiled in a study of T cells in Graves' hyperthyroidism and ophthalmopathy. Study in general: Peripheral blood was obtained at initial diagnosis, preceding any treatment. Overall study findings and caveats: Before onset, by a median of around 6.1 months, the model predicted ophthalmopathy.

This clonotype was observed a handful of times. Its target is unknown. Given a much more abundant clone one base away, this may be a read error. Amplified TCR beta CDR3 regions derived from RNA transcripts. With the HTBI primer set, the TCR CDR3 went through a first round of RT-PCR. MiXCR was run by TCRdb on the multiplex PCR reads, yielding one entry per CDR3 protein. The repertoire holds under 400,000 distinct CDR3 sequences, 15% to 20% seen once, with roughly a sixth in the top ten. CDR3 size: 16 residues. Per the germline V gene, CDR1 is MGHRA and CDR2 is YSYEKL. Diagnoses used clinical symptoms, serum thyroxine and TRAb, thyroid ultrasound and orbital computed tomography.

The chain recombines TRBV4-1 with TRBJ2-7; 8 positions agree with TRBD1. The receptor comes from a woman aged 40 to 50 with Graves' ophthalmopathy. The material sequenced was blood. This CDR3 is CAISQDGPTGAYKQYF. CDR3 nucleotides: TGCGCCATCAGCCAAGATGGGCCGACAGGGGCATATAAGCAGTACTTC.